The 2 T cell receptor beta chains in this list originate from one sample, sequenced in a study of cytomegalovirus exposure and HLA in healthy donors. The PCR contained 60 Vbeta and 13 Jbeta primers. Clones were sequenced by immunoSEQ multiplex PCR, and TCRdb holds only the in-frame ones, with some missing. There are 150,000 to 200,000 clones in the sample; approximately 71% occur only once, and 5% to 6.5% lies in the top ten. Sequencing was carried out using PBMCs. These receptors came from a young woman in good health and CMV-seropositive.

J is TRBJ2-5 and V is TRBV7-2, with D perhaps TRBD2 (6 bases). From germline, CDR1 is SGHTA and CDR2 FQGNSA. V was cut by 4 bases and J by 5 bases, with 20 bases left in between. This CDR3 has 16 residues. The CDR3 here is CASSSVRGINGETQYF. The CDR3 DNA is TGTGCCAGCAGCTCAGTCCGGGGGATCAACGGGGAGACCCAGTACTTC.

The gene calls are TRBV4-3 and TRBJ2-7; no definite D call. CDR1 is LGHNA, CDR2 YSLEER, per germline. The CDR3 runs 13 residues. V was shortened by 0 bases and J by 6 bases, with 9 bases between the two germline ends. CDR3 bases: TGCGCCAGCAGCCAAGATCGAGTTCTCGAGCAGTACTTC. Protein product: CASSQDRVLEQYF.